What follows are 10 T cell receptor beta chains derived from one specimen sequenced in a study of human T cells and chemical hapten exposure (dated by TCRdb to the early 2020s). Library construction relied on RACE. The sequencing machine was a NextSeq 500. The raw public reads went through TCRdb reprocessing: fastp at Q25, MiXCR clone calling, in-frame beta chains kept. For every CDR3 protein sequence, its rows merge into one entry that carries the most common genes and DNA. This sample lists approximately 41,000 distinct CDR3 sequences; 9% to 9.5% were detected once. Approximately 25% of the sample is in the top ten clones. In the paper's terms, the time point label means: patch test 3, about 24 weeks after DPC sensitization. This specimen's treatment or condition label, per the study, means: therapeutic diphenylcyclopropenone sensitization with weekly scalp DPC. Unfractionated whole blood was collected in Tempus Blood RNA tubes, and total RNA was extracted from that blood.

Sequencing used whole blood, obtained in connection with sensitization to the hapten diphenylcyclopropenone (DPC). These receptors originate from a man over 45 with alopecia areata. Some clones in this sample may be carry-over from other donors' samples.

The gene calls are TRBV29-1 and TRBJ1-4; D remains unclear. V lost 6 bases and J lost 6, with 11 bases in between. This CDR3 region has 12 residues. CDR1 SQVTM and CDR2 ANQGSEA come from the germline V gene. CDR3 sequence: CSVWVSDEKLFF. The DNA of the CDR3 is TGCAGCGTCTGGGTCAGTGATGAAAAACTGTTTTTT.

This clonotype was found many times. The rearrangement joins TRBV27 to TRBJ2-4, with a weak D call TRBD1 (6 bases). Germline-derived CDR1 and CDR2 are MNHEY and SMNVEV (reference sequence). The CDR3 runs to 15 residues. The ends were cut back, 5 bases at V and 0 bases at J, with 11 bases in the middle. This CDR3 is CASSIDRLAKNIQYF. The DNA for the CDR3 is TGTGCCAGCAGTATCGACAGGCTAGCCAAAAACATTCAGTACTTC.

This clonotype has at least ten counts. This chain uses TRBV29-1 with TRBJ2-5, with TRBD1 identical over 8 bases. The germline V gene encodes CDR1 SQVTM and CDR2 ANQGSEA. The CDR3 consists of 15 residues. Trimming removed 6 bases from V and 2 bases from J; junction bases left unmatched: 11. The CDR3 loop reads CSVLIGTGPQETQYF. The CDR3 bases are TGCAGCGTCCTGATCGGGACAGGTCCACAAGAGACCCAGTACTTC.

This clonotype was seen ten or more times. The rearrangement uses TRBV6-6 and TRBJ2-7; a possible D gene is TRBD1 (6 bases). Germline values: CDR1 MNHNY, CDR2 SVGAGI (reference sequence). CDR3 length: 14 residues. Trimming left V 6 bases short and J 1 base short, with 13 bases between. CDR3 sequence (DNA): TGTGCCAGCAGGGTTGGACAGTTTTCCTACGAGCAGTACTTC. Its translation: CASRVGQFSYEQYF.

The chain links TRBV29-1 to TRBJ2-3, with D unresolved. The CDR3 has 12 residues. V dropped 3 bases and J dropped 5 bases, with 9 bases sitting between them. The germline V gene encodes CDR1 SQVTM and CDR2 ANQGSEA. The DNA of the CDR3 is TGCAGCGTTGATTGGGTGAAAGATACGCAGTATTTT. Encoded protein: CSVDWVKDTQYF.

This clonotype was picked up a small number of times. CDR3 sequence (DNA): TGTGCCAGCAACAACGGGGAAGGGCCGCAGTATTTT. Translation: CASNNGEGPQYF. This sequence joins TRBV12-3 or TRBV12-4 and TRBJ2-3; D is perhaps TRBD2 (5 bases). CDR3 length equals 12 residues. V shed 7 bases and J shed 10 bases, with 15 bases lying between them.

In this sample, this clonotype turned up many times. V and J are TRBV7-2 and TRBJ2-5; D gene unclear. The CDR3 runs to 14 residues. The V and J ends lost 2 bases and 0 bases respectively, with 7 bases between them. Germline V CDR1 and CDR2: SGHTA, FQGNSA. In DNA form, the CDR3 reads TGTGCCAGCAGCTTATTCCTAGACCAAGAGACCCAGTACTTC. This translates into CASSLFLDQETQYF.

In its sample, this clonotype was seen many times. This rearrangement joins TRBV30 to TRBJ2-3; 8 nucleotides align to TRBD2. Trimming cost V 4 bases and J 5 bases; bases outside gene matches: 5. The CDR3 contains 13 residues. Germline loops: CDR1 GTSNPN, CDR2 SVGIG (reference sequence). CDR3 bases: TGTGCCTGGACAAAGCGGGAGAGAGATACGCAGTATTTT. Its translation is CAWTKRERDTQYF.

This clonotype was recorded at least ten times. The V call is TRBV28, the J call TRBJ2-3; unclear D gene. This CDR3 region has 14 residues. CDR1 is MDHEN and CDR2 is SYDVKM in the germline V gene. Trimming took off 2 bases at V and 2 bases at J, with 8 bases between the two ends. Here the CDR3 DNA reads TGTGCCAGCAGTTTACCCCTCTACACAGATACGCAGTATTTT. Encoded protein: CASSLPLYTDTQYF.

This clonotype has just a few counts. The V and J genes are TRBV21-1 and TRBJ1-2. TRBV21-1 is deemed a pseudogene. The CDR3 has 9 amino acids. CDR3 sequence (DNA): TGTGCCAGCACCCCGTCGAACACCTTC. Translating gives CASTPSNTF.